This TCR beta chain appears in the sequencing data of a study of blood T cell repertoires in COVID-19. Study information: Acute-phase and convalescent COVID-19 samples originated in the United States, Italy and Spain. T cells, B-cell-depleted T cells, or PBMCs provided the cDNA or gDNA that served as material.

Per the original methods: The assay estimated nucleated cells by amplifying reference gene primers. Assay used: immunoSEQ multiplex PCR; TCRdb lists only in-frame clones, some missing. The V and J calls and clone size are taken from that table; D and trimming were inferred from the DNA. The sample includes over 250,000 clones, 85% seen only once; the top ten take about 14%. The V gene end was trimmed by 2 bases and the J gene end by 4 bases; junction bases not matched to a gene: 13. This CDR3 has 18 amino acids. Germline CDR1 and CDR2: KGHDR and SFDVKD. The receptor was isolated from a human donor in a cohort sampled during active COVID-19. The sample comprised peripheral blood. This rearrangement joins TRBV24-1 to TRBJ2-3, with TRBD1 matching over 8 bases. CDR3 DNA sequence: TGTGCCACCAGTGATTCCTCCCCCCCAGGGGGCGGCCCAGATACGCAGTATTTT. Protein sequence: CATSDSSPPGGGPDTQYF.